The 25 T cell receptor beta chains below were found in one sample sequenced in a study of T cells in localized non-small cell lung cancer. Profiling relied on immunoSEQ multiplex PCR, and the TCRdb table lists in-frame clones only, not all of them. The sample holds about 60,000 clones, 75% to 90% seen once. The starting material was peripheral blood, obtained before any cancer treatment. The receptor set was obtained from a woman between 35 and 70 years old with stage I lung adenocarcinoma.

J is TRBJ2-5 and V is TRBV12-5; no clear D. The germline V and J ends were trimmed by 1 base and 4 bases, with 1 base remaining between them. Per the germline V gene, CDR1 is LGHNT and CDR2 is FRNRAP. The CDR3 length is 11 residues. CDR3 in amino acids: CASGLGETQYF. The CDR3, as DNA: TGTGCTAGTGGTTTGGGAGAGACCCAGTACTTC.

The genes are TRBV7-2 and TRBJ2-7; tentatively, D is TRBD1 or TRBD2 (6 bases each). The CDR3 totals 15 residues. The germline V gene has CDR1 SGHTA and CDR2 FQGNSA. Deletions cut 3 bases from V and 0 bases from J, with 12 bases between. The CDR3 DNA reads TGTGCCAGCAGCTTTCAAACGGGGGCCTCCTACGAGCAGTACTTC. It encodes CASSFQTGASYEQYF. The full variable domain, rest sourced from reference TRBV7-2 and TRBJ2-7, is GAGVSQSPSNKVTEKGKDVELRCDPISGHTALYWYRQSLGQGLEFLIYFQGNSAPDKSGLPSDRFSAERTGGSVSTLTIQRTQQEDSAVYLCASSFQTGASYEQYFGPGTRLTVT.

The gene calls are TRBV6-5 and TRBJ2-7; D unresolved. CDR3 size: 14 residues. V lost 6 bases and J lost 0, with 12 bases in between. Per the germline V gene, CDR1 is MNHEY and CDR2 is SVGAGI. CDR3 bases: TGTGCCAGCAGAGGCCTGAGAAACTCCTACGAGCAGTACTTC. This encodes CASRGLRNSYEQYF.

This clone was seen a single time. The CDR3 DNA reads TGTGCCAGCAGTTTCCCAACTTCTCGCCTCCTCACAGATACGCAGTATTTT. Amino acid sequence: CASSFPTSRLLTDTQYF. The chain combines TRBV28 with TRBJ2-3; no clear D. CDR1 and CDR2 from the germline V gene are MDHEN and SYDVKM. This CDR3 is 17 amino acids long. V dropped 3 bases and J dropped 2 bases, with 18 bases sitting between them. Drawing the rest from reference TRBV28 and TRBJ2-3, the complete variable domain is DVKVTQSSRYLVKRTGEKVFLECVQDMDHENMFWYRQDPGLGLRLIYFSYDVKMKEKGDIPEGYSVSREKKERFSLILESASTNQTSMYLCASSFPTSRLLTDTQYFGPGTRLTVL.

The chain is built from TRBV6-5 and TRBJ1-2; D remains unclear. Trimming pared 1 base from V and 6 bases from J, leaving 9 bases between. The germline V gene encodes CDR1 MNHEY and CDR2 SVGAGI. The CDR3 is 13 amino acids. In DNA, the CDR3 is TGTGCCAGCAGTTACTTCCCCGGGGATGGCTACACCTTC. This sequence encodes CASSYFPGDGYTF.

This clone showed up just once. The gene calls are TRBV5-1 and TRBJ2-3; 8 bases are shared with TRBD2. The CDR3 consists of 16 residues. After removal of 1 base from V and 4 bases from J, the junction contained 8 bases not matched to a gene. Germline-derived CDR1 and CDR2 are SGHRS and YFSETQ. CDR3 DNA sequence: TGCGCCAGCAGCTTGACTAGCGGAACGAGTGCAGATACGCAGTATTTT. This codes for CASSLTSGTSADTQYF.

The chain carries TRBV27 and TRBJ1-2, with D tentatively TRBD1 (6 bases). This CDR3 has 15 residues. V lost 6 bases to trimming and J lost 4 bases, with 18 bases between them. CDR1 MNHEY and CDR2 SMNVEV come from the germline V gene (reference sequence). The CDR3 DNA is TGTGCCAGCAGAACGGGGGCGGAGCAAACCTATGGCTACACCTTC. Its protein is CASRTGAEQTYGYTF.

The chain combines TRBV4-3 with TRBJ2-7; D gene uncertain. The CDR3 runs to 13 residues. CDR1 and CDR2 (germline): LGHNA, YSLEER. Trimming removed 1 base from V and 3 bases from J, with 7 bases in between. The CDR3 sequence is CASSQGPGYEQYF. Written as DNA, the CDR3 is TGCGCCAGCAGCCAAGGCCCCGGCTACGAGCAGTACTTC.

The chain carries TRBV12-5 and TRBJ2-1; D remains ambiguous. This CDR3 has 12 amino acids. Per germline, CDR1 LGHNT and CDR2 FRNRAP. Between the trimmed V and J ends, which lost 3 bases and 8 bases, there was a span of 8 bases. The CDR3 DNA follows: TGTGCTAGTGGTTTCCACAGCTATGAGCAGTTCTTC. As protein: CASGFHSYEQFF.

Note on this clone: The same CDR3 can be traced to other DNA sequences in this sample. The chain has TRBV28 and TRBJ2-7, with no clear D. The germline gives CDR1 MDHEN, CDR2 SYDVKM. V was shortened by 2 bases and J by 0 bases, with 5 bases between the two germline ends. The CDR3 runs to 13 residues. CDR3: CASSLKSSYEQYF. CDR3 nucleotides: TGTGCCAGCAGTTTAAAATCCTCCTACGAGCAGTACTTC.

As DNA, the CDR3 is TGTGCCAGCAGCCCCCGGGACAGGAACACTGAAGCTTTCTTT. It is translated as CASSPRDRNTEAFF. The rearrangement links TRBV4-2 to TRBJ1-1, with 7 bases matching TRBD1. V lost 4 bases, J lost 1 base, and 3 bases stayed unmatched. From germline, CDR1 is LGHNA and CDR2 YNFKEQ. The CDR3 is 14 amino acids.

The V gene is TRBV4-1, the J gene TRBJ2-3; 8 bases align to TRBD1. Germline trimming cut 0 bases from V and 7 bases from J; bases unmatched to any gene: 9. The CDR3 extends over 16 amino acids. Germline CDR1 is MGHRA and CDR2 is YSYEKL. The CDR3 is CASSQDSVAGGHTQYF. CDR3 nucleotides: TGCGCCAGCAGCCAAGATAGTGTGGCAGGGGGCCATACGCAGTATTTT.

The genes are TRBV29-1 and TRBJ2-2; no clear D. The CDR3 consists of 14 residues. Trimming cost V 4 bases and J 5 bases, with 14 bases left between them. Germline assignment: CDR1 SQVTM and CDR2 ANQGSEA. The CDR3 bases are TGCAGCGTTGGTTTCCTGACTTCGACCGGGGAGCTGTTTTTT. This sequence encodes CSVGFLTSTGELFF.

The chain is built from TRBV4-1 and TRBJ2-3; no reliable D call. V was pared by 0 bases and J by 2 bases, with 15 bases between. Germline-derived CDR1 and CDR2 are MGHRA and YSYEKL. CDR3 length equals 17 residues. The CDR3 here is CASSQDRASSYTDTQYF. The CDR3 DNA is TGCGCCAGCAGCCAAGATCGAGCGTCCTCATACACAGATACGCAGTATTTT.

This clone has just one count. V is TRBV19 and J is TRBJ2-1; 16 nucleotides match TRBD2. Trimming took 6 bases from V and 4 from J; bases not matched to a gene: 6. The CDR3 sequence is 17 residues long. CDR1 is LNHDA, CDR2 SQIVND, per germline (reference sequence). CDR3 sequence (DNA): TGTGCCAGTAGCGGGACTAGCGGGAGGGCCTCGTACAATGAGCAGTTCTTC. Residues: CASSGTSGRASYNEQFF.

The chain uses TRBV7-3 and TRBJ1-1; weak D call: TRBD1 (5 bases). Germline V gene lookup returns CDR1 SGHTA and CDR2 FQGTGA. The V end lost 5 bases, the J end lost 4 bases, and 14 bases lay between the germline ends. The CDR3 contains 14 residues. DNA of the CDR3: TGTGCCAGCAGCCCTGGGCCCGGGACCACTGAAGCTTTCTTT. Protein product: CASSPGPGTTEAFF.

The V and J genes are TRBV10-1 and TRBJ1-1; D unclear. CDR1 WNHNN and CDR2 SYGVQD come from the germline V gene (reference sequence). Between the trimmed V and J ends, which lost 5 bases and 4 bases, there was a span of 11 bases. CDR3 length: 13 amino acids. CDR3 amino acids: CASSLLEGTEAFF. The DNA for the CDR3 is TGCGCCAGCAGTCTTTTAGAGGGCACTGAAGCTTTCTTT.

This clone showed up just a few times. CDR3 sequence: CASSLQNTEAFF. CDR3 sequence (DNA): TGTGCCAGCAGCTTACAGAACACTGAAGCTTTCTTT. The V and J genes are TRBV13 and TRBJ1-1; D is undetermined. CDR1 PRHDT and CDR2 FYEKMQ come from the germline V gene (reference sequence). CDR3 size: 12 residues. V lost 2 bases and J 1 base, leaving 2 bases between the germline ends.

CDR3 residues: CSVELTEMGGHEKLFF. Written as DNA, the CDR3 is TGCAGCGTTGAGTTGACTGAGATGGGCGGGCATGAAAAACTGTTTTTT. The chain uses TRBV29-1 and TRBJ1-4; D remains unclear. Germline V lookup: CDR1 SQVTM, CDR2 ANQGSEA. This CDR3 is 16 amino acids long. The V end lost 3 bases, the J end lost 6 bases, and 20 bases lay between the germline ends. Variable domain in full (rest from reference TRBV29-1 and TRBJ1-4): SAVISQKPSRDICQRGTSLTIQCQVDSQVTMMFWYRQQPGQSLTLIATANQGSEATYESGFVIDKFPISRPNLTFSTLTVSNMSPEDSSIYLCSVELTEMGGHEKLFFGSGTQLSVL.

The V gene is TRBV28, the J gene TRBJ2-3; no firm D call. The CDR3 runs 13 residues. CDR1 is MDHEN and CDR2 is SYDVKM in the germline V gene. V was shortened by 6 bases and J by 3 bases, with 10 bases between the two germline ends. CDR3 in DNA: TGTGCCAGCAGGCTCACCGGTACAGATACGCAGTATTTT. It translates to CASRLTGTDTQYF.

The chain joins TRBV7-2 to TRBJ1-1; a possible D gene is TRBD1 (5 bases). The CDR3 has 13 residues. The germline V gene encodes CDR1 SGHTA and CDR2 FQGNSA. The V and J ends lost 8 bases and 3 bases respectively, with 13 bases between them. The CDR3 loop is CASGLMGHTEAFF. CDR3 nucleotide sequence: TGTGCCAGCGGACTGATGGGGCACACTGAAGCTTTCTTT.

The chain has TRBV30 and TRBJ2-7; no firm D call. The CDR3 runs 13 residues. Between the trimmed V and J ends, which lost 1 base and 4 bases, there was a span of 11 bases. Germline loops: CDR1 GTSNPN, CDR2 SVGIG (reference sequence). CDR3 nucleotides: TGTGCCTGGAGTGGCGGTGAAAATTACGAGCAGTACTTC. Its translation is CAWSGGENYEQYF. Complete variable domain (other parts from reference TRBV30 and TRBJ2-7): SQTIHQWPATLVQPVGSPLSLECTVEGTSNPNLYWYRQAAGRGLQLLFYSVGIGQISSEVPQNLSASRPQDRQFILSSKKLLLSDSGFYLCAWSGGENYEQYFGPGTRLTVT.

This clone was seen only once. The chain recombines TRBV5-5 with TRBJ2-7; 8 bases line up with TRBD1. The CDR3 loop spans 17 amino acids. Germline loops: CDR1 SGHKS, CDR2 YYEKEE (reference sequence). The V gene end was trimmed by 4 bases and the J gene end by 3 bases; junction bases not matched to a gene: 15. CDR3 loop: CASSQGQAEVFIYEQYF. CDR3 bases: TGTGCCAGCAGCCAGGGACAGGCCGAGGTTTTTATCTACGAGCAGTACTTC.

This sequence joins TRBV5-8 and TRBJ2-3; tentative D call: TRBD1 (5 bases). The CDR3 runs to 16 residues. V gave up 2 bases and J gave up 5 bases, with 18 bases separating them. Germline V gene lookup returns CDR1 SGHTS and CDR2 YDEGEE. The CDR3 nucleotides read TGTGCCAGCAGCTTCCTTCAGGGTGCGGCAGGAGATACGCAGTATTTT. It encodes CASSFLQGAAGDTQYF.

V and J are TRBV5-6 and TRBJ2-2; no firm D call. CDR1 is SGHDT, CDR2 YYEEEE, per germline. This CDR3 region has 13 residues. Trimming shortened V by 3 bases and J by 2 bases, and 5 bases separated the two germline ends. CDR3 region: CASSSINTGELFF. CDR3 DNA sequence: TGTGCCAGCAGCTCCATAAACACCGGGGAGCTGTTTTTT.